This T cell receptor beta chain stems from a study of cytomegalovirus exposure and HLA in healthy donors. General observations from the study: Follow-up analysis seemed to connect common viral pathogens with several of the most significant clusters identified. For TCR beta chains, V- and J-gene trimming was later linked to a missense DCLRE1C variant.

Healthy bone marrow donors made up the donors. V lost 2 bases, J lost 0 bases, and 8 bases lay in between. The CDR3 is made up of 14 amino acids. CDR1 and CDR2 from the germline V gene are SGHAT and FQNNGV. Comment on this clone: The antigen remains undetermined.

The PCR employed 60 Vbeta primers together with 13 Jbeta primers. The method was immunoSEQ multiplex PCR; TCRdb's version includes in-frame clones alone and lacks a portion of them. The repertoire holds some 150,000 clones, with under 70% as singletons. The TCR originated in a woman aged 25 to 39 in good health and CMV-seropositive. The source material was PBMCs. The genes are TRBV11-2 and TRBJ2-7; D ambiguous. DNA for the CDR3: TGTGCCAGCAGCTTATATTTGAGCTCCTACGAGCAGTACTTC. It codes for CASSLYLSSYEQYF.